The clone carrying this T cell receptor (beta chain) was seen many times. The antigen is undetermined. This sample was taken from a study of early T cells in non-severe SARS-CoV-2 infection. Study-level information: Chains were unpaired, as sequencing was done on bulk RNA from unsorted whole blood. Findings of the study overall: A preference for anti-spike CD8 responses marked VDJdb matching, which missed private and CD4 specificities.

Attachment of unique molecular identifiers to individual cDNA molecules was performed. Each CDR3 protein gets one entry after TCRdb re-called the 5' RACE reads with MiXCR. The sample gives some 40,000 distinct CDR3 sequences, around 5% of which show up once; 25% to 30% is in the top ten. The V gene's germline CDR1 is SGHTA and CDR2 FQGNSA. The ends were cut back, 1 base at V and 9 bases at J, with 13 bases in the middle. This CDR3 is built from 13 residues. The chain has TRBV7-2 and TRBJ2-7, with D hard to call. Sequences were obtained from whole blood. The clonotype was recovered from an adult who was a healthcare worker with PCR-confirmed SARS-CoV-2 infection or an uninfected control (not recorded which). The CDR3 protein is CASSLGSQAGQYF. As DNA, the CDR3 is TGTGCCAGCAGCTTAGGGAGCCAAGCCGGGCAGTACTTC. Full variable domain (outside the CDR3, taken from reference TRBV7-2 and TRBJ2-7): GAGVSQSPSNKVTEKGKDVELRCDPISGHTALYWYRQSLGQGLEFLIYFQGNSAPDKSGLPSDRFSAERTGGSVSTLTIQRTQQEDSAVYLCASSLGSQAGQYFGPGTRLTVT.